This T cell receptor beta chain was identified in a study of early T cells in non-severe SARS-CoV-2 infection. TCRdb reprocessed the 5' RACE reads with MiXCR, giving one entry per CDR3 protein. Among 39,000 or so distinct CDR3 sequences listed, 4.5% to 7% were seen once. This clonotype occurred a few times. From germline, CDR1 is DFQATT and CDR2 SNEGSKA (reference sequence). Trimming shortened V by 0 bases and J by 0 bases, and 6 bases separated the two germline ends. The CDR3 loop spans 13 amino acids. Sequenced material: whole blood, taken at baseline. The receptor comes from an adult who was a healthcare worker with PCR-confirmed SARS-CoV-2 infection or an uninfected control (not recorded which). The V gene is TRBV20-1, the J gene TRBJ2-7, with D hard to call. The CDR3 sequence is CSARDGSSYEQYF. The CDR3 DNA sequence: TGCAGTGCTAGAGACGGAAGCTCCTACGAGCAGTACTTC.